One and the same sample provided the 32 T cell receptor beta chains below, sequenced in a study of cytomegalovirus exposure and HLA in healthy donors. The PCR used 60 Vbeta and 13 Jbeta primers. Measured with immunoSEQ multiplex PCR; TCRdb has only the in-frame clones, and not every one. The sample shows around 40,000 clones, roughly 87% of them seen only once. Sequencing used PBMCs. All receptors derive from a woman aged 40 to 50 in good health and CMV-seropositive.

The rearrangement uses TRBV28 and TRBJ1-3; tentative D call: TRBD1 (5 bases). CDR1 and CDR2 (germline): MDHEN, SYDVKM. Trimming removed 6 bases from V and 0 bases from J, with 9 bases in between. The CDR3 extends over 14 amino acids. DNA of the CDR3: TGTGCCAGCAGCCAGGGCCGCTCTGGAAACACCATATATTTT. Translated: CASSQGRSGNTIYF.

J is TRBJ2-7 and V is TRBV30; 14 nucleotides align to TRBD2. The germline V gene encodes CDR1 GTSNPN and CDR2 SVGIG (reference sequence). The CDR3 loop spans 14 amino acids. Trimming removed 8 bases from V and 5 bases from J; junction bases left unmatched: 8. CDR3 sequence reads: CAGRRGLAGDEQYF. The CDR3 DNA sequence: TGTGCCGGTCGCAGGGGACTAGCGGGGGACGAGCAGTACTTC.

There are a few counts of this clone. V gene TRBV29-1 combines with J gene TRBJ2-7, with a possible D match to TRBD1 (6 bases). Germline assignment: CDR1 SQVTM and CDR2 ANQGSEA. V shed 6 bases and J shed 3 bases, with 12 bases lying between them. The CDR3 is 12 amino acids. As DNA, the CDR3 is TGCAGCGTACAGGGAGCAGACTACGAGCAGTACTTC. Translating gives CSVQGADYEQYF.

The rearrangement links TRBV5-1 to TRBJ1-4; D not certain. Per the germline V gene, CDR1 is SGHRS and CDR2 is YFSETQ. The V and J ends lost 9 bases and 8 bases respectively, with 17 bases between them. This CDR3 spans 13 amino acids. Here the CDR3 reads CATPPRRGEKLFF. The CDR3 nucleotides read TGCGCCACCCCCCCCCGGAGAGGGGAAAAACTGTTTTTT.

This chain connects TRBV7-2 to TRBJ2-1; 9 bases match TRBD2. The germline CDR1 and CDR2 sequences are SGHTA and FQGNSA. The junction had 2 bases not matched to a gene; V was cut back by 5 bases and J by 0 bases. The CDR3 loop spans 15 amino acids. The CDR3 loop reads CASSPSGTSYNEQFF. Written as DNA, the CDR3 is TGTGCCAGCAGCCCTAGCGGGACCTCCTACAATGAGCAGTTCTTC.

The V gene is TRBV5-8, the J gene TRBJ1-4; perhaps TRBD1 as D (5 bases). The V and J ends lost 2 bases and 6 bases respectively, with 8 bases between them. CDR1 SGHTS and CDR2 YDEGEE come from the germline V gene. This CDR3 contains 13 residues. CDR3 in DNA: TGTGCCAGCAGCTTTCGACAGCATGAAAAACTGTTTTTT. It codes for CASSFRQHEKLFF.

The V gene is TRBV7-2, the J gene TRBJ2-5; 7 nucleotides agree with TRBD2. CDR1 and CDR2 (germline): SGHTA, FQGNSA. The junction had 1 base not matched to a gene; V was cut back by 1 base and J by 2 bases. This CDR3 region has 14 residues. For the CDR3, the DNA is TGTGCCAGCAGCTTAGGGGGGGGGCAAGAGACCCAGTACTTC. Translation gives CASSLGGGQETQYF.

The chain recombines TRBV29-1 with TRBJ2-5; 9 positions match TRBD1. Trimming cost V 6 bases and J 5 bases; bases outside gene matches: 7. CDR1 is SQVTM and CDR2 is ANQGSEA in the germline V gene. This CDR3 contains 13 residues. The CDR3 nucleotides are TGCAGCGTAGACAGGGGGATGGGGGAGACCCAGTACTTC. Amino acids: CSVDRGMGETQYF.

CDR3 loop: CASSATTGNTGELFF. In nucleotides, the CDR3 is TGTGCCAGCAGCGCCACCACAGGGAACACCGGGGAGCTGTTTTTT. The chain couples TRBV9 to TRBJ2-2; possible D gene TRBD1, 5 bases. The CDR3 covers 15 residues. Germline V gives CDR1 SGDLS, CDR2 YYNGEE. V shed 3 bases and J shed 1 base, with 10 bases lying between them.

This chain connects TRBV6-6 to TRBJ2-1, with 12 bases identical to TRBD2. The CDR3 has 14 residues. J gave up 4 bases and V 6 bases, and 1 base lay outside the gene matches. Germline values: CDR1 MNHNY, CDR2 SVGAGI (reference sequence). The CDR3 region has the DNA TGTGCCAGCAGGACTAGCGGGGGTTACAATGAGCAGTTCTTC. It codes for CASRTSGGYNEQFF.

The chain uses TRBV15 and TRBJ2-5; 9 bases map to TRBD2. The end of the DNA aligns better with TRBJ2-7, so the J call may be wrong. Germline CDR1 and CDR2: LNHNV and YYDKDF (reference sequence). CDR3 size: 19 residues. CDR3 DNA sequence: TGTGCCACCAGCAGAGATATCTCAGCGGGAGGTCGGACAGCCTACGAGCAGTACTTC. This gives the protein CATSRDISAGGRTAYEQYF.

The chain combines TRBV6-5 with TRBJ2-1; D gene uncertain. V was trimmed by 2 bases and J by 6 bases, leaving 8 bases between them. CDR1 and CDR2 from the germline V gene are MNHEY and SVGAGI. This CDR3 is 13 amino acids long. The CDR3 spells CASSYLPSNEQFF. The CDR3 DNA is TGTGCCAGCAGTTACCTGCCCAGCAATGAGCAGTTCTTC.

This clone was counted a few times. The chain employs TRBV19 and TRBJ1-6; D gene ambiguous. V lost 7 bases, J lost 3 bases, and 7 bases lay in between. Germline lookup yields CDR1 LNHDA and CDR2 SQIVND (reference sequence). The CDR3 extends over 13 amino acids. The CDR3 region has the DNA TGTGCCAGTACTGCGGACTATAATTCACCCCTCCACTTT. Amino acid sequence: CASTADYNSPLHF. Complete variable domain (other parts from reference TRBV19 and TRBJ1-6): DGGITQSPKYLFRKEGQNVTLSCEQNLNHDAMYWYRQDPGQGLRLIYYSQIVNDFQKGDIAEGYSVSREKKESFPLTVTSAQKNPTAFYLCASTADYNSPLHFGNGTRLTVT.

In this sample, this clone turned up once. The chain recombines TRBV14 with TRBJ2-3; TRBD2 matches at 8 bases. V was clipped by 5 bases and J by 4 bases; unmatched bases: 8. Germline CDR1 SGHDN, CDR2 FVKESK. CDR3 length: 15 amino acids. This chain's CDR3 is CASSATRGGSDTQYF. The CDR3 nucleotides are TGTGCCAGCAGCGCAACCCGGGGGGGCTCAGATACGCAGTATTTT.

The rearrangement links TRBV5-1 to TRBJ2-2, with TRBD1 identical over 9 bases. Trimming removed 3 bases from V and 6 bases from J; junction bases left unmatched: 6. This CDR3 spans 15 amino acids. The germline V gene has CDR1 SGHRS and CDR2 YFSETQ. CDR3 DNA: TGCGCCAGCAGCTCGGGACAGGGCAAGTCCGGGGAGCTGTTTTTT. Protein product: CASSSGQGKSGELFF.

The chain joins TRBV2 to TRBJ2-7; 7 nucleotides agree with TRBD1. This CDR3 is built from 14 residues. CDR1 is SNHLY, CDR2 FYNNEI, per germline. The V gene end was trimmed by 9 bases and the J gene end by 3 bases; junction bases not matched to a gene: 11. DNA of the CDR3: TGTGCCAGGGACACCGGGACAGACAACTACGAGCAGTACTTC. This translates into CARDTGTDNYEQYF. Complete variable domain (other parts from reference TRBV2 and TRBJ2-7): EPEVTQTPSHQVTQMGQEVILRCVPISNHLYFYWYRQILGQKVEFLVSFYNNEISEKSEIFDDQFSVERPDGSNFTLKIRSTKLEDSAMYFCARDTGTDNYEQYFGPGTRLTVT.

The J gene is TRBJ2-2, the V gene TRBV19; 8 nucleotides agree with TRBD1. J gave up 1 base and V 5 bases, and 9 bases lay outside the gene matches. The CDR3 spans 17 residues. CDR1 is LNHDA and CDR2 is SQIVND in the germline V gene (reference sequence). CDR3 residues: CASSGATGTGNTGELFF. CDR3 nucleotide sequence: TGTGCCAGTAGTGGAGCCACCGGGACAGGGAACACCGGGGAGCTGTTTTTT.

This rearrangement joins TRBV6-5 to TRBJ1-1; unclear D gene. The germline gives CDR1 MNHEY, CDR2 SVGAGI. V shed 8 bases and J shed 1 base, with 11 bases lying between them. The CDR3 runs 13 residues. The CDR3 loop reads CASGSTGNTEAFF. In nucleotides, the CDR3 is TGTGCCAGCGGAAGTACGGGGAACACTGAAGCTTTCTTT.

The V gene is TRBV6-6, the J gene TRBJ1-1, with D possibly being TRBD1 (6 bases). The CDR3 covers 15 residues. V was shortened by 6 bases and J by 8 bases, with 22 bases between the two germline ends. The germline V gene encodes CDR1 MNHNY and CDR2 SVGAGI (reference sequence). CDR3 loop: CASSYRAGAAGEAFF. The DNA of the CDR3 is TGTGCCAGCAGCTACAGGGCGGGGGCCGCCGGGGAAGCTTTCTTT.

This sequence joins TRBV25-1 and TRBJ2-3, with 8 bases matching TRBD1. Unmatched junction bases numbered 7, after V lost 8 bases and J lost 3 bases. Germline V gene lookup returns CDR1 MGHDK and CDR2 SYGVNS. This CDR3 region has 14 residues. The CDR3 region is CASPFRTGTDTQYF. The CDR3 coding sequence is TGTGCCAGCCCGTTCAGGACAGGGACAGATACGCAGTATTTT.

The chain joins TRBV28 to TRBJ2-1; 8 bases match TRBD1. CDR1 and CDR2 from the germline V gene are MDHEN and SYDVKM. The CDR3 length is 16 residues. V shed 7 bases, J shed 8 bases, and the junction held 16 bases outside the gene matches. The CDR3 is CASTPLERQGIYEQFF. CDR3 DNA sequence: TGTGCCAGCACCCCGTTGGAGAGACAGGGGATTTATGAGCAGTTCTTC.

This chain uses TRBV6-1 with TRBJ1-2, with D perhaps TRBD1 (5 bases). CDR3 length: 14 residues. The germline gives CDR1 MNHNS, CDR2 SASEGT. Trimming cost V 2 bases and J 4 bases, with 11 bases left between them. The CDR3 loop is CASSEQAGFYGYTF. CDR3 coding DNA: TGTGCCAGCAGTGAACAGGCAGGGTTCTATGGCTACACCTTC.

The rearrangement links TRBV30 to TRBJ1-1; tentative D call: TRBD1 (6 bases). The germline gives CDR1 GTSNPN, CDR2 SVGIG (reference sequence). The CDR3 sequence is 12 residues long. Trimming removed 3 bases from V and 1 base from J, with 6 bases in between. CDR3 residues: CAWRGGNTEAFF. The CDR3, as DNA: TGTGCCTGGAGAGGGGGGAACACTGAAGCTTTCTTT.

This chain links TRBV28 with TRBJ1-5; D gene uncertain. Germline V gives CDR1 MDHEN, CDR2 SYDVKM. CDR3 length: 11 residues. V lost 3 bases and J 7 bases, leaving 4 bases between the germline ends. The CDR3 DNA follows: TGTGCCAGCAGTTTCCGGCAGCCCCAGCATTTT. As protein: CASSFRQPQHF.

This sequence joins TRBV19 and TRBJ1-5, with 9 bases fitting TRBD1. The CDR3 has 15 residues. The germline V gene has CDR1 LNHDA and CDR2 SQIVND (reference sequence). Losses at the gene ends were 4 bases for V and 3 bases for J; bases not matched to a gene: 4. This CDR3 is CASSKQGAVNQPQHF. In DNA form, the CDR3 reads TGTGCCAGTAGTAAACAGGGGGCGGTCAATCAGCCCCAGCATTTT. The full variable domain, its missing parts supplied by reference TRBV19 and TRBJ1-5, is DGGITQSPKYLFRKEGQNVTLSCEQNLNHDAMYWYRQDPGQGLRLIYYSQIVNDFQKGDIAEGYSVSREKKESFPLTVTSAQKNPTAFYLCASSKQGAVNQPQHFGDGTRLSIL.

This chain joins TRBV4-1 and TRBJ1-1; D gene unclear. The ends were cut back, 1 base at V and 0 bases at J, with 6 bases in the middle. Germline assignment: CDR1 MGHRA and CDR2 YSYEKL. The CDR3 extends over 14 amino acids. As DNA, the CDR3 is TGCGCCAGCAGCCAAGTCGGGGTGAACACTGAAGCTTTCTTT. Its translation: CASSQVGVNTEAFF.

This clone was seen just once. The J gene is TRBJ1-1, the V gene TRBV10-3; a weak D match, TRBD1 (5 bases). Between the trimmed V and J ends, which lost 5 bases and 1 base, there was a span of 8 bases. Germline V CDR1 and CDR2: ENHRY, SYGVKD. This CDR3 contains 13 residues. The chain's CDR3 is CAISSTGNTEAFF. CDR3 nucleotides: TGTGCCATCAGTTCTACAGGGAACACTGAAGCTTTCTTT.

The V and J genes are TRBV28 and TRBJ1-3; D is undetermined. The CDR3 length is 13 residues. Trimming cost V 2 bases and J 7 bases, with 9 bases left between them. In germline, CDR1 is MDHEN, CDR2 SYDVKM. CDR3 coding DNA: TGTGCCAGCAGTTTAAGAGGGTTGAACACCATATATTTT. It translates to CASSLRGLNTIYF.

This clone has just a few counts. The chain employs TRBV27 and TRBJ2-2; possible D gene TRBD1, 6 bases. Germline V lookup: CDR1 MNHEY, CDR2 SMNVEV (reference sequence). This CDR3 has 16 residues. Between the trimmed V and J ends, which lost 6 bases and 6 bases, there was a span of 20 bases. The CDR3 here is CASSRTGTSGAGELFF. DNA of the CDR3: TGTGCCAGCAGCCGCACCGGGACATCCGGTGCCGGGGAGCTGTTTTTT.

The chain is built from TRBV19 and TRBJ1-5; 12 bases are shared with TRBD1. CDR1 and CDR2 from the germline V gene are LNHDA and SQIVND (reference sequence). The junction had 6 bases not matched to a gene; V was cut back by 6 bases and J by 6 bases. The CDR3 loop spans 15 amino acids. CDR3 in DNA: TGTGCCAGTAGGAGGGGACAGGGGGCGGTTCAGCCCCAGCATTTT. It codes for CASRRGQGAVQPQHF.

The chain employs TRBV6-1 and TRBJ1-5; unclear D gene. V lost 6 bases, J lost 3 bases, and 15 bases lay in between. CDR1 and CDR2 from the germline V gene are MNHNS and SASEGT. The CDR3 length is 15 residues. The CDR3 DNA follows: TGTGCCAGCAGAGTCCAGAGGACTTCCAATCAGCCCCAGCATTTT. Its translation: CASRVQRTSNQPQHF.

This rearrangement joins TRBV5-5 to TRBJ2-5, with TRBD1 matching over 8 bases. Near its end, the DNA agrees better with TRBJ2-7, so the J call may be wrong. The V gene's germline CDR1 is SGHKS and CDR2 YYEKEE (reference sequence). The CDR3 runs 14 residues. The CDR3 loop is CASSESGTGYEQYF. CDR3 bases: TGTGCCAGCAGCGAGTCCGGGACAGGTTACGAGCAGTACTTC.